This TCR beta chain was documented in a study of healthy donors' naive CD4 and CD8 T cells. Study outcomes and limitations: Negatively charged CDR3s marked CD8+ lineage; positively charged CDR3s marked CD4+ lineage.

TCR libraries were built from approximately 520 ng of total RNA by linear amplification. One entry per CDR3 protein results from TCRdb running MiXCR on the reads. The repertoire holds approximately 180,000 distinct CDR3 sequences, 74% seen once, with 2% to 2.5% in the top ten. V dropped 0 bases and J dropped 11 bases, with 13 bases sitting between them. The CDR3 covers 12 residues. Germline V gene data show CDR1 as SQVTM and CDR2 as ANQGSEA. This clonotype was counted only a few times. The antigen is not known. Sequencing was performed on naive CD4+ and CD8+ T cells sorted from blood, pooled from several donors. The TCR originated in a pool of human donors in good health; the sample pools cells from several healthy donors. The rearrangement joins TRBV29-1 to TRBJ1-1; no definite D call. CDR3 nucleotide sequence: TGCAGCGTTGAAGATCGGGCAGGTGGCGCTTTCTTT. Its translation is CSVEDRAGGAFF. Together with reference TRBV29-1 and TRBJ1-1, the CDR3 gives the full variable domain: SAVISQKPSRDICQRGTSLTIQCQVDSQVTMMFWYRQQPGQSLTLIATANQGSEATYESGFVIDKFPISRPNLTFSTLTVSNMSPEDSSIYLCSVEDRAGGAFFGQGTRLTVV.